Listed below are T cell receptor beta chains from one sample, sequenced in a study of post-analysis software for immune sequencing data. From the PCR reads, TCRdb called clonotypes with MiXCR, one entry per CDR3 protein. The profile shows around 710,000 distinct CDR3 sequences, about 45% of them singletons. Material: blood. The source is a girl aged 10 to 17 with multiple sclerosis. CDR3s include the opening cysteine and the closing phenylalanine or tryptophan. A D gene is named only where the DNA matches it firmly. Not all rows give a size; the values are once, few, many and, for expanded clones, a class.

J gene	V gene	clone size	D gene	CDR3 length	CDR3 protein	CDR3 DNA
TRBJ2-5	TRBV9	few	TRBD1	14	CASSVAEGAETQYF	TGTGCCAGCAGCGTAGCTGAGGGGGCGGAGACCCAGTACTTC
TRBJ2-1	TRBV28	NA	NA	16	CASSLAGTSLADEQFF	TGTGCCAGCAGTTTAGCAGGGACCTCTCTTGCCGATGAGCAGTTCTTC
TRBJ1-1	TRBV20-1	NA	NA	13	CSARVNLNTEAFF	TGCAGTGCCCGGGTTAACTTGAACACTGAAGCTTTCTTT
TRBJ1-1	TRBV27	NA	NA	14	CASSSGRANTEAFF	TGTGCCAGCAGTTCGGGCAGGGCGAACACTGAAGCTTTCTTT
TRBJ2-5	TRBV6-2/TRBV6-3	few	TRBD2	19	CASSPSSFGDSGRWETQYF	TGTGCCAGCAGTCCCTCCTCCTTTGGAGATAGCGGGAGATGGGAGACCCAGTACTTC
TRBJ2-1	TRBV6-2/TRBV6-3	NA	TRBD2	19	CASSSPSSGGTSSYNEQFF	TGTGCCAGCAGTTCCCCGAGTAGCGGGGGGACTAGCTCCTACAATGAGCAGTTCTTC
TRBJ2-5	TRBV6-1	few	TRBD1	17	CASTPRRGQGREETQYF	TGTGCCAGCACCCCCAGGCGTGGACAGGGAAGGGAAGAGACCCAGTACTTC
TRBJ1-2	TRBV13	NA	NA	14	CASSRLGRNYGYTF	TGTGCCAGCAGCAGACTCGGACGAAACTATGGCTACACCTTC
TRBJ2-7	TRBV4-2	NA	NA	14	CASSQEALPYKQYF	TGTGCCAGCAGCCAAGAGGCTCTTCCCTACAAGCAGTACTTC
TRBJ2-7	TRBV15	NA	NA	12	CATSTPGYEQYF	TGTGCCACCAGCACTCCCGGCTACGAGCAGTACTTC
TRBJ1-2	TRBV9	NA	NA	13	CASSGTAEYGYTF	TGTGCCAGCAGCGGGACAGCCGAATATGGCTACACCTTC
TRBJ2-1	TRBV12-3/TRBV12-4	few	TRBD2	21	CASSSDFWTSGSAQVYNEQFF	TGTGCCAGCAGTTCGGATTTCTGGACTAGCGGGAGCGCTCAGGTCTACAATGAGCAGTTCTTC
TRBJ1-2	TRBV5-5	NA	TRBD1	17	CASSLQTAGGLSYGYTF	TGTGCCAGCAGCTTGCAAACCGCAGGGGGCCTTTCCTATGGCTACACCTTC
TRBJ2-1	TRBV7-9	NA	TRBD2	17	CASSLPVLAGVDNEQFF	TGTGCCAGCAGCTTACCCGTCCTAGCGGGAGTCGACAATGAGCAGTTCTTC
TRBJ2-5	TRBV3-1	few	NA	16	CASNQRLSGYQETQYF	TGTGCCAGCAACCAAAGACTGAGCGGTTACCAAGAGACCCAGTACTTC
TRBJ2-7	TRBV29-1	NA	TRBD1	12	CSVEGQGHEQYF	TGCAGCGTTGAGGGACAGGGCCACGAGCAGTACTTC
TRBJ2-2	TRBV24-1	NA	NA	13	CATSDKGTGELFF	TGTGCCACCAGTGATAAAGGCACCGGGGAGCTGTTTTTT
TRBJ1-1	TRBV20-1	NA	NA	12	CSASAGGTEAFF	TGCAGTGCTAGCGCAGGAGGAACTGAAGCTTTCTTT
TRBJ2-5	TRBV30	few	NA	12	CAWSPQGETQYF	TGTGCCTGGAGTCCCCAGGGGGAGACCCAGTACTTC
TRBJ2-7	TRBV20-1	NA	TRBD1	12	CSARGQGATQYF	TGCAGTGCTAGGGGACAGGGGGCCACCCAGTACTTC
TRBJ2-3	TRBV29-1	few	TRBD2	15	CSAESGLADTDTQYF	TGCAGCGCCGAATCCGGGCTAGCGGACACAGATACGCAGTATTTT
TRBJ1-2	TRBV29-1	few	NA	13	CSVEDSPGSGYTF	TGCAGCGTTGAAGATTCCCCGGGGTCTGGCTACACCTTC
TRBJ2-7	TRBV29-1	NA	NA	13	CSVDLGVGNEQYF	TGCAGCGTTGATTTGGGAGTAGGCAATGAGCAGTACTTC
TRBJ2-1	TRBV4-3	NA	TRBD2	16	CTSSQDEAGVWGEQFF	TGCACCAGCAGCCAAGATGAAGCGGGAGTATGGGGTGAGCAGTTCTTC
TRBJ2-3	TRBV29-1	NA	NA	14	CSVAMFLGSDTQYF	TGCAGCGTCGCTATGTTTTTAGGTTCAGATACGCAGTATTTT
TRBJ2-1	TRBV28	few	TRBD1	13	CASSPTGRDEQFF	TGTGCCAGCAGTCCGACAGGGCGGGATGAGCAGTTCTTC
TRBJ1-1	TRBV3-1	NA	NA	14	CASTQGEGDTEAFF	TGTGCCAGCACACAGGGAGAGGGGGACACTGAAGCTTTCTTT
TRBJ1-2	TRBV12-3/TRBV12-4	few	NA	13	CASSLNRIDGYTF	TGTGCCAGCAGTTTGAACAGGATTGATGGCTACACCTTC
TRBJ2-4	TRBV29-1	few	NA	14	CSVGKTLGSWEQYF	TGCAGCGTTGGAAAGACACTAGGGAGTTGGGAGCAGTACTTC
TRBJ2-4	TRBV12-3/TRBV12-4	NA	NA	13	CASSSRINFIQYF	TGTGCCAGCAGCTCCCGGATCAACTTCATTCAGTACTTC
TRBJ1-5	TRBV29-1	NA	NA	13	CSVGGGKGQPQHF	TGCAGCGTTGGCGGAGGGAAGGGTCAGCCCCAGCATTTT
TRBJ1-4	TRBV7-2	NA	NA	14	CASSLRRGNEKLFF	TGTGCCAGCAGCTTACGGCGGGGGAATGAAAAACTGTTTTTT
TRBJ2-3	TRBV20-1	NA	NA	17	CSARGGQGSRMGDTQYF	TGCAGTGCTAGAGGTGGTCAGGGGTCTCGAATGGGGGATACGCAGTATTTT
TRBJ2-1	TRBV12-3/TRBV12-4	NA	TRBD2	19	CASSLSRTSGSYSYNEQFF	TGTGCCAGCAGTTTAAGTCGGACTAGCGGGAGTTACTCCTACAATGAGCAGTTCTTC
TRBJ2-1	TRBV18	NA	NA	15	CASSWKAGPNNEQFF	TGTGCCAGCTCTTGGAAGGCGGGGCCGAACAATGAGCAGTTCTTC
TRBJ2-7	TRBV18	NA	NA	15	CASSPTAGRFYEQYF	TGTGCCAGCTCACCGACGGCAGGACGTTTCTACGAGCAGTACTTC
TRBJ2-7	TRBV11-2	NA	NA	14	CASSTGTPTYEQYF	TGTGCCAGCAGCACCGGGACCCCGACCTACGAGCAGTACTTC
TRBJ1-2	TRBV27	NA	TRBD1	12	CASAGTGDGYTF	TGTGCCAGTGCCGGGACAGGGGATGGCTACACCTTC
TRBJ2-3	TRBV20-1	NA	TRBD2	15	CSAGTSGTTPDTQYF	TGCAGTGCCGGGACTAGCGGGACCACTCCAGATACGCAGTATTTT
TRBJ1-1	TRBV6-1	few	TRBD1	14	CASSIQGARVEAFF	TGTGCCAGCAGTATACAGGGGGCAAGGGTGGAAGCTTTCTTT
TRBJ2-1	TRBV20-1	many	NA	16	CSARDGQRVSYNEQFF	TGCAGTGCTAGAGATGGCCAGCGGGTTTCCTACAATGAGCAGTTCTTC
TRBJ2-7	TRBV7-8	NA	NA	14	CASSVGAFSTEQYF	TGTGCCAGCAGCGTAGGTGCTTTTTCGACGGAACAGTACTTC
TRBJ1-5	TRBV7-2	NA	NA	16	CASSLTGGTGNQPQHF	TGTGCCAGCAGCTTAACGGGGGGTACAGGGAATCAGCCCCAGCATTTT
TRBJ2-7	TRBV7-9	NA	NA	14	CASSFRGSGNEQYF	TGTGCCAGCAGCTTCCGGGGGAGCGGCAACGAGCAGTACTTC
TRBJ2-7	TRBV6-5	NA	TRBD2	14	CASQTSGRAGEQYF	TGTGCCAGCCAGACTAGCGGGAGGGCCGGGGAGCAGTACTTC
TRBJ1-1	TRBV10-3	few	TRBD1	12	CAIRDRGTEAFF	TGTGCCATCAGAGACAGGGGAACTGAAGCTTTCTTT
TRBJ2-5	TRBV10-3	few	TRBD2	13	CAISVELAAIKYF	TGTGCCATCAGTGTTGAACTAGCGGCTATTAAGTACTTC
TRBJ2-7	TRBV6-6	NA	NA	15	CASSRPGEKGYEQYF	TGTGCCAGCAGTCGACCGGGGGAGAAAGGATACGAGCAGTACTTC
TRBJ2-3	TRBV4-2	NA	NA	15	CASGQDNRGIDTQYF	TGTGCCAGCGGCCAAGATAACCGGGGGATAGATACGCAGTATTTT
TRBJ1-6	TRBV7-8	few	NA	15	CASSSSTGPNSPLHF	TGTGCCAGCAGCTCAAGTACAGGGCCTAATTCACCCCTCCACTTT
TRBJ2-2	TRBV7-3	NA	NA	14	CASSLIQGSGELFF	TGTGCCAGCAGCCTGATACAGGGATCCGGGGAGCTGTTTTTT
TRBJ1-2	TRBV5-4	NA	NA	12	CASSLAGQGYTF	TGTGCCAGCAGCTTGGCCGGACAGGGCTACACCTTC
TRBJ2-1	TRBV19	few	NA	13	CASSIDAENEQFF	TGTGCCAGTAGTATTGATGCGGAGAATGAGCAGTTCTTC
TRBJ1-2	TRBV29-1	NA	NA	12	CSVEPANYDYTF	TGCAGCGTTGAACCGGCTAACTATGACTACACCTTC
TRBJ1-2	TRBV7-2	NA	NA	14	CASSEGGSRYGYTF	TGTGCCAGCAGCGAGGGGGGCTCTCGCTATGGCTACACCTTC
TRBJ2-5	TRBV4-3	NA	TRBD1	15	CASSQGTGTQETQYF	TGCGCCAGCAGCCAAGGGACAGGGACACAAGAGACCCAGTACTTC
TRBJ2-7	TRBV7-2	few	NA	14	CASSLGWISYEQYF	TGTGCCAGCAGCTTAGGGTGGATTTCCTACGAGCAGTACTTC